One and the same sample provided the 28 T cell receptor beta chains below, sequenced in a study of blood T cells in healthy people across ages. A second PCR of roughly 7 to 11 cycles used a sample-barcoded 5' primer and a J-beta primer mix. TCRdb re-derived calls from the 5' RACE reads in MiXCR, one entry per CDR3 protein. Among 650,000 to 800,000 distinct CDR3 sequences listed, 52% were seen once. Material: blood. The source of these receptors is an elderly woman in good health.

The chain employs TRBV6-5 and TRBJ2-5, with D maybe TRBD1 (5 bases). The V gene lost 2 bases and the J gene lost 6 bases, with 10 bases spanning the gap. Germline CDR1 is MNHEY and CDR2 is SVGAGI. There are 13 residues in the CDR3. The CDR3 region is CASSYPMGQTQYF. Written as DNA, the CDR3 is TGTGCCAGCAGTTACCCCATGGGGCAGACCCAGTACTTC.

The chain recombines TRBV7-9 with TRBJ1-1; D ambiguous. Deletions cut 2 bases from V and 7 bases from J, with 5 bases between. This CDR3 has 11 amino acids. Germline V gene sequence: CDR1 SEHNR, CDR2 FQNEAQ (reference sequence). The CDR3 reads CASSLKLEAFF. DNA of the CDR3: TGTGCCAGCAGCTTAAAGCTTGAAGCTTTCTTT.

J is TRBJ1-1 and V is TRBV12-3 or TRBV12-4, with no clear D. CDR3 length equals 12 residues. The V end was cut by 6 bases, the J end by 5 bases, with 10 bases between. The CDR3 sequence: CASSLVQTEAFF. As DNA, the CDR3 is TGTGCCAGCAGCCTTGTACAAACTGAAGCTTTCTTT.

The chain carries TRBV5-5 and TRBJ2-6; D ambiguous. From germline, CDR1 is SGHKS and CDR2 YYEKEE (reference sequence). CDR3 length: 16 residues. V was trimmed by 4 bases and J by 0 bases, leaving 11 bases between them. CDR3 DNA: TGTGCCAGCAGCCACACGGATAGCTCTGGGGCCAACGTCCTGACTTTC. Its protein is CASSHTDSSGANVLTF.

This clonotype was recorded many times. This chain uses TRBV27 with TRBJ2-7; TRBD2 matches 8 bases. From germline, CDR1 is MNHEY and CDR2 SMNVEV (reference sequence). Unmatched junction bases numbered 7, after V lost 5 bases and J lost 7 bases. The CDR3 sequence is 13 residues long. CDR3 nucleotides: TGTGCCAGCAGTCCGACTAGCGCGGGGGAGCAGTACTTC. This codes for CASSPTSAGEQYF.

The chain couples TRBV7-6 to TRBJ1-5, with D tentatively TRBD1 (6 bases). V lost 1 base to trimming and J lost 8 bases, with 12 bases between them. Germline loops: CDR1 SGHVS, CDR2 FNYEAQ. The length of the CDR3 is 14 residues. DNA of the CDR3: TGTGCCAGCAGCTTAGAGGGGGGGAGTGAGCCCCAGCATTTT. Protein: CASSLEGGSEPQHF.

Worth noting for this clonotype: The junction differs from germline at one of its ends, possibly a read error. V and J are TRBV7-7 and TRBJ2-7, with D perhaps being TRBD1 or TRBD2 (6 bases each). Germline CDR1 and CDR2: SSHAT and FNYEAQ (reference sequence). CDR3 length: 15 amino acids. The CDR3 spells CASSLAKGGAYEQYF. CDR3 nucleotide sequence: TGTGCTAGCAGCTTAGCGAAGGGGGGAGCCTACGAGCAGTACTTC.

The J gene is TRBJ2-3, the V gene TRBV29-1; a possible D gene is TRBD1 (7 bases). Trimming removed 3 bases from V and 6 bases from J, with 16 bases in between. The CDR3 sequence is 14 residues long. CDR1 and CDR2 (germline): SQVTM, ANQGSEA. The CDR3 reads CSVEGGQSGDTQYF. The CDR3 nucleotides read TGCAGCGTTGAGGGGGGACAGTCTGGTGATACGCAGTATTTT.

This rearrangement joins TRBV29-1 to TRBJ2-5; tentatively, D is TRBD1 (6 bases). TRBJ2-7 matches the DNA end more closely, so the J call is doubtful. The CDR3 extends over 14 amino acids. Germline V CDR1 and CDR2: SQVTM, ANQGSEA. Written as DNA, the CDR3 is TGCAGCGTTGTCTCGGCAGGGGACAACTACGAGCAGTACTTC. Translating it yields CSVVSAGDNYEQYF.

There are many counts of this clonotype. The J gene is TRBJ1-2, the V gene TRBV5-6; D not resolved. The CDR3 extends over 18 amino acids. V dropped 4 bases and J dropped 3 bases, with 25 bases sitting between them. The germline CDR1 and CDR2 sequences are SGHDT and YYEEEE. Here the CDR3 DNA reads TGTGCCAGCAGCCCAAGACTGACTGGCAAACAACCTGACTATGGCTACACCTTC. Amino acid sequence: CASSPRLTGKQPDYGYTF.

In regard to this clonotype: This may arise from a read error, as a much more abundant clone is one base away. The chain couples TRBV29-1 to TRBJ2-3, with a weak D call TRBD1 (5 bases). The germline CDR1 and CDR2 sequences are SQVTM and ANQGSEA. The CDR3 has 12 residues. The CDR3 DNA is TGCAGCGTTGAGGGCAACACAGGTACGCAGTATTTT. Encoded protein: CSVEGNTGTQYF.

CDR3 in amino acids: CASSLEAGGTEAFF. The DNA for the CDR3 is TGTGCCAGCAGCTTAGAGGCAGGGGGCACTGAAGCTTTCTTT. The chain employs TRBV11-1 and TRBJ1-1; TRBD1 agrees at 7 bases. The length of the CDR3 is 14 residues. V was clipped by 1 base and J by 4 bases; unmatched bases: 3. Germline CDR1 is SGHAT and CDR2 is FQDESV (reference sequence).

This rearrangement joins TRBV6-6 to TRBJ2-1; perhaps TRBD2 as D (6 bases). The CDR3 runs 16 residues. Germline V gene data show CDR1 as MNHNY and CDR2 as SVGAGI (reference sequence). Trimming left V 2 bases short and J 0 bases short, with 11 bases between. CDR3 DNA sequence: TGTGCCAGCAGTTACGCAGGGAGGAGCTCCTACAATGAGCAGTTCTTC. It is translated as CASSYAGRSSYNEQFF.

Comments on this clonotype: A read error may explain this, as a much larger clone is one base away. This chain links TRBV7-2 with TRBJ2-5; 8 bases align to TRBD2. Germline CDR1 is SGHTA and CDR2 is FQGNSA. The V gene end was trimmed by 1 base and the J gene end by 9 bases; junction bases not matched to a gene: 7. This CDR3 region has 14 residues. The chain's CDR3 is CASSLGTSIEAQYF. CDR3 nucleotides: TGTGCCAGCAGCTTAGGGACTAGCATCGAGGCCCAGTACTTC. The variable domain in full, completed from reference TRBV7-2 and TRBJ2-5, reads GAGVSQSPSNKVTEKGKDVELRCDPISGHTALYWYRQSLGQGLEFLIYFQGNSAPDKSGLPSDRFSAERTGGSVSTLTIQRTQQEDSAVYLCASSLGTSIEAQYFGPGTRLLVL.

This clonotype showed up just once. A read error may produce the germline difference seen at one junction end. The genes are TRBV7-9 and TRBJ2-2; perhaps TRBD2 as D (5 bases). This CDR3 is built from 13 residues. Germline loops: CDR1 SEHNR, CDR2 FQNEAQ (reference sequence). The CDR3 coding sequence is TGTGCCAGCAGCTGGTCGAACACCGGGGAGCGGTTTTTT. Translating gives CASSWSNTGERFF.

The chain has TRBV7-2 and TRBJ2-1, with TRBD2 matching over 9 bases. The V and J ends lost 4 bases and 7 bases, in that order; junction bases with no gene match: 11. Germline V gene sequence: CDR1 SGHTA, CDR2 FQGNSA. There are 16 residues in the CDR3. CDR3 DNA sequence: TGTGCCAGCAGCTCTAGAGTGCTAGCGGGGCTGAATGAGCAGTTCTTC. This codes for CASSSRVLAGLNEQFF. Variable domain in full (rest from reference TRBV7-2 and TRBJ2-1): GAGVSQSPSNKVTEKGKDVELRCDPISGHTALYWYRQSLGQGLEFLIYFQGNSAPDKSGLPSDRFSAERTGGSVSTLTIQRTQQEDSAVYLCASSSRVLAGLNEQFFGPGTRLTVL.

This clonotype was seen repeatedly, ten times or more. The chain is built from TRBV12-3 or TRBV12-4 and TRBJ2-3; D is unclear. The CDR3 consists of 14 residues. The V end lost 6 bases, the J end lost 2 bases, and 12 bases lay between the germline ends. CDR3 region: CASSFGSSTDTQYF. For the CDR3, the DNA is TGTGCCAGCAGCTTCGGCAGTTCCACAGATACGCAGTATTTT.

This clonotype was seen a few times. The CDR3 sequence is CASSYSTAGLMRGYTF. Here the CDR3 DNA reads TGTGCCAGCAGTTACTCGACGGCAGGGTTGATGAGGGGCTACACCTTC. The rearrangement links TRBV6-5 to TRBJ1-2; a weak D match, TRBD1 (5 bases). Germline CDR1 is MNHEY and CDR2 is SVGAGI. The CDR3 runs 16 residues. V shed 0 bases and J shed 8 bases, with 19 bases lying between them.

To note about this clonotype: Germline and junction disagree at one end, which may indicate a read error. The chain joins TRBV18 to TRBJ1-5, with 8 nucleotides matching TRBD1. CDR1 is KGHSH and CDR2 is LQKENI in the germline V gene. The CDR3 is 13 amino acids. DNA for the CDR3: TGTGCCAGCTCACCGGACAGGGATCAGCCCCGGCATTTT. Its protein product is CASSPDRDQPRHF. Supplemented by reference TRBV18 and TRBJ1-5, the full variable domain reads NAGVMQNPRHLVRRRGQEARLRCSPMKGHSHVYWYRQLPEEGLKFMVYLQKENIIDESGMPKERFSAEFPKEGPSILRIQQVVRGDSAAYFCASSPDRDQPRHFGDGTRLSIL.

Only a few counts were recorded for this clonotype. V and J are TRBV4-1 and TRBJ2-1, with D unresolved. CDR3 size: 13 residues. V lost 0 bases to trimming and J lost 7 bases, with 7 bases between them. From germline, CDR1 is MGHRA and CDR2 YSYEKL. The CDR3 coding sequence is TGCGCCAGCAGCCAAGAGGTTTGGAATGAGCAGTTCTTC. It encodes CASSQEVWNEQFF.

This clonotype was seen many times. The V and J genes are TRBV7-3 and TRBJ2-7; the D gene could be TRBD1 or TRBD2 (5 bases each). The CDR3 length is 15 residues. Germline V gene data show CDR1 as SGHTA and CDR2 as FQGTGA. The V and J ends lost 2 bases and 3 bases respectively, with 14 bases between them. The CDR3 spells CASSLLAGNFYEQYF. DNA for the CDR3: TGTGCCAGCAGCTTACTAGCAGGGAACTTCTACGAGCAGTACTTC.

The rearrangement uses TRBV10-3 and TRBJ2-5; 7 bases fit TRBD1. Germline-derived CDR1 and CDR2 are ENHRY and SYGVKD. This CDR3 spans 14 amino acids. With V trimmed by 0 bases and J by 3 bases, 1 base remained unmatched. The CDR3 DNA reads TGTGCCATCAGTGAGTCTGGGACAGAAGAGACCCAGTACTTC. Protein product: CAISESGTEETQYF.

This clonotype turned up a few times. The chain has TRBV20-1 and TRBJ1-4; tentatively, D is TRBD1 (6 bases). Germline V CDR1 and CDR2: DFQATT, SNEGSKA (reference sequence). The V end lost 0 bases, the J end lost 7 bases, and 12 bases lay between the germline ends. The CDR3 has 14 residues. The CDR3 nucleotides are TGCAGTGCTAGAGACATAGGGGGTAGTGAAAAACTGTTTTTT. It yields the protein CSARDIGGSEKLFF.

This clonotype was observed many times. The gene calls are TRBV6-5 and TRBJ2-1, with TRBD2 identical over 8 bases. The CDR3 is made up of 14 amino acids. Trimming removed 10 bases from V and 4 bases from J; junction bases left unmatched: 9. Germline CDR1 is MNHEY and CDR2 is SVGAGI. The CDR3 nucleotides read TGTGCCACCCAGAGCCGACTAGCGTACAATGAGCAGTTCTTC. Amino acid sequence: CATQSRLAYNEQFF.

V gene TRBV15 combines with J gene TRBJ2-1; a weak D match, TRBD1 (6 bases). The CDR3 is 14 amino acids. From germline, CDR1 is LNHNV and CDR2 YYDKDF (reference sequence). V lost 8 bases and J lost 6, with 17 bases in between. The CDR3 reads CATAGDGLVNEQFF. The CDR3 DNA sequence: TGTGCCACCGCAGGGGATGGTTTGGTCAATGAGCAGTTCTTC.

Ten or more counts support this clonotype. This sequence joins TRBV12-3 or TRBV12-4 and TRBJ2-7; 8 positions agree with TRBD1. There are 15 residues in the CDR3. The V gene end was trimmed by 6 bases and the J gene end by 0 bases; junction bases not matched to a gene: 7. In nucleotides, the CDR3 is TGTGCCAGCAGCGCACCTGGACAGGGCTCCTACGAGCAGTACTTC. It encodes CASSAPGQGSYEQYF.

This clonotype came up many times. The J gene is TRBJ2-5, the V gene TRBV12-3 or TRBV12-4; the D is unclear. The V end lost 4 bases, the J end lost 5 bases, and 17 bases lay between the germline ends. The CDR3 sequence is 15 residues long. CDR3 in DNA: TGTGCCAGCAGTTCTCGTGCCTCCCCTCGGGAGACCCAGTACTTC. Protein: CASSSRASPRETQYF.

The V and J genes are TRBV27 and TRBJ2-3; D unclear. The V end lost 2 bases, the J end lost 6 bases, and 9 bases lay between the germline ends. The CDR3 covers 13 residues. The germline gives CDR1 MNHEY, CDR2 SMNVEV (reference sequence). CDR3 loop: CASSLMFMDTQYF. DNA for the CDR3: TGTGCCAGCAGTTTAATGTTTATGGATACGCAGTATTTT.